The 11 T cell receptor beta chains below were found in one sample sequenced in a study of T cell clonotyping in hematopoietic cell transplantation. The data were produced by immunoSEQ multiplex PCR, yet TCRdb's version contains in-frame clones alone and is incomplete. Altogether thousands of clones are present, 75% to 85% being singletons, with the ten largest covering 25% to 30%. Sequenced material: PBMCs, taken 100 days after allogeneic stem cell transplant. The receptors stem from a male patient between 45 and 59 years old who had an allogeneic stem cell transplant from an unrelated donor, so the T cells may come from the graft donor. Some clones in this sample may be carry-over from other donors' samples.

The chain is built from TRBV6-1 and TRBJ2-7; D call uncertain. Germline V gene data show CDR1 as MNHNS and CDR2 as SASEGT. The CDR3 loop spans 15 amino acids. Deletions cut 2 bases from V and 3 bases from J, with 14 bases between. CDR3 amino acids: CASSETYGPNYEQYF. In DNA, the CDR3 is TGTGCCAGCAGTGAAACCTACGGACCAAACTACGAGCAGTACTTC.

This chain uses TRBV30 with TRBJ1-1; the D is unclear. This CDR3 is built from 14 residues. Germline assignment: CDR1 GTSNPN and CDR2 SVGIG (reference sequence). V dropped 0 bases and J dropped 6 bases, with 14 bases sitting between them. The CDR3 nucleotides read TGTGCCTGGAGTGTAGAGTCCAGGAGATCTGAAGCTTTCTTT. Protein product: CAWSVESRRSEAFF.

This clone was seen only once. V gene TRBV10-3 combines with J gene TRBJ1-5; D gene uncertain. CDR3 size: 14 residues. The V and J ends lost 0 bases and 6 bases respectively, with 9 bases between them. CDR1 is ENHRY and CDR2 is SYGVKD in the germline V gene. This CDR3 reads CAISESSVVQPQHF. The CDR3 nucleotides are TGTGCCATCAGTGAGTCGAGCGTGGTTCAGCCCCAGCATTTT.

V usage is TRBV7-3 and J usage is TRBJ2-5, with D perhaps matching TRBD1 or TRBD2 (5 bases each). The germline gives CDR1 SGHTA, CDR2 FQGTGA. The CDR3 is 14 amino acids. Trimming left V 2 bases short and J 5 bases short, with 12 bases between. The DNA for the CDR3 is TGTGCCAGCAGCTTATTTGGGGGACGGGAGACCCAGTACTTC. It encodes CASSLFGGRETQYF.

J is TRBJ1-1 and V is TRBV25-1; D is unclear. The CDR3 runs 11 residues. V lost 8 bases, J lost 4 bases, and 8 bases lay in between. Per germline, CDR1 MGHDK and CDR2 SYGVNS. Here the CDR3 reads CASRGVTEAFF. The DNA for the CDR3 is TGTGCCAGCCGGGGTGTCACTGAAGCTTTCTTT.

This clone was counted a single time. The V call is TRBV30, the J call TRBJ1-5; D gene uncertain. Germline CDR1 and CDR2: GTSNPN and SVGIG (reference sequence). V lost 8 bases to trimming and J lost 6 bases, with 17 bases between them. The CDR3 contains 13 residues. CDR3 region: CAALWGLGQPQHF. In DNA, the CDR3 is TGTGCCGCTCTCTGGGGATTAGGTCAGCCCCAGCATTTT. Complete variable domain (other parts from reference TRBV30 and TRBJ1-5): SQTIHQWPATLVQPVGSPLSLECTVEGTSNPNLYWYRQAAGRGLQLLFYSVGIGQISSEVPQNLSASRPQDRQFILSSKKLLLSDSGFYLCAALWGLGQPQHFGDGTRLSIL.

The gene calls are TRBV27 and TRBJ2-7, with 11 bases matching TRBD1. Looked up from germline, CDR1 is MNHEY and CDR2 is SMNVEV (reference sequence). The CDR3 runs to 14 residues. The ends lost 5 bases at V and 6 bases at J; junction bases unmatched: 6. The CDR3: CASSAGQGVGEQYF. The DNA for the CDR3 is TGTGCCAGCAGTGCGGGACAGGGGGTGGGCGAGCAGTACTTC.

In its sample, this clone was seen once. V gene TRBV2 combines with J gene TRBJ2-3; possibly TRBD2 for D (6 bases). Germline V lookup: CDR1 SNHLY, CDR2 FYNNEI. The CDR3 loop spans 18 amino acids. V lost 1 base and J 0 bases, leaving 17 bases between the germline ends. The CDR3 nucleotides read TGTGCCAGCAGTGAAGGGCCGGGAGCGCCATCTAGCACAGATACGCAGTATTTT. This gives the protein CASSEGPGAPSSTDTQYF. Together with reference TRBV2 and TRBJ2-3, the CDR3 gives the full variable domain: EPEVTQTPSHQVTQMGQEVILRCVPISNHLYFYWYRQILGQKVEFLVSFYNNEISEKSEIFDDQFSVERPDGSNFTLKIRSTKLEDSAMYFCASSEGPGAPSSTDTQYFGPGTRLTVL.

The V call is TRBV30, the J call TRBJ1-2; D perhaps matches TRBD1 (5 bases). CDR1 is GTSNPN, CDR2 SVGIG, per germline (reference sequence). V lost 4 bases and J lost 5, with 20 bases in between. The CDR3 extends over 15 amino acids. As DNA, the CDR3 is TGTGCCTGGATACGGGGCCAGCGAAGGGAGTATGGCTACACCTTC. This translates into CAWIRGQRREYGYTF. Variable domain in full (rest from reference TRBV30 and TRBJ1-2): SQTIHQWPATLVQPVGSPLSLECTVEGTSNPNLYWYRQAAGRGLQLLFYSVGIGQISSEVPQNLSASRPQDRQFILSSKKLLLSDSGFYLCAWIRGQRREYGYTFGSGTRLTVV.

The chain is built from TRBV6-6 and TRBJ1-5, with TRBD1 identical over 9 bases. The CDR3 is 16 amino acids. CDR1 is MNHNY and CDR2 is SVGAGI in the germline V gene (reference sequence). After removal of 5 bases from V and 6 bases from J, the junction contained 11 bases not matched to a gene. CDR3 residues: CASSPKDRGEGQPQHF. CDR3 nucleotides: TGTGCCAGCAGTCCCAAGGACAGGGGAGAGGGTCAGCCCCAGCATTTT.

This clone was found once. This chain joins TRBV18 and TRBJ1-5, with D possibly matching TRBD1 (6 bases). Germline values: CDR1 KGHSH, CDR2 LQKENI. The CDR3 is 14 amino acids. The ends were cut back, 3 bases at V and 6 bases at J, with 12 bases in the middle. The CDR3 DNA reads TGTGCCAGCTCACCCACACAGGGATCTCAGCCCCAGCATTTT. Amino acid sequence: CASSPTQGSQPQHF.